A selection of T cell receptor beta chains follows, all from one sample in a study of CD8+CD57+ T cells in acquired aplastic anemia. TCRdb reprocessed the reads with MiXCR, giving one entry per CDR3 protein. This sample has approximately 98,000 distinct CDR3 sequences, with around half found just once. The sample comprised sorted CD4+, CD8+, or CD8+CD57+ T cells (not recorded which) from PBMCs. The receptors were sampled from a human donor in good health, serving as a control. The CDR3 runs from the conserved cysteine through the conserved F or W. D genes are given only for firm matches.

CDR3aa: CSVGESVAGLYNEQFF
j_gene: TRBJ2-1
d_gene: TRBD2
v_gene: TRBV29-1

CDR3aa: CASSSYQGYGYTF
j_gene: TRBJ1-2
d_gene: .
v_gene: TRBV19

CDR3aa: CASSTSWTGRDTEAFF
j_gene: TRBJ1-1
d_gene: TRBD1
v_gene: TRBV5-5

CDR3aa: CASRTTSGASDTQYF
j_gene: TRBJ2-3
d_gene: TRBD2
v_gene: TRBV7-3

CDR3aa: CSVEVAGRNTIYF
j_gene: TRBJ1-3
d_gene: .
v_gene: TRBV29-1

CDR3aa: CASSRDRELGEQYF
j_gene: TRBJ2-7
d_gene: TRBD1
v_gene: TRBV6-1

CDR3aa: CSASLSTDTQYF
j_gene: TRBJ2-3
d_gene: .
v_gene: TRBV20-1

CDR3aa: CASRHRQDYGYTF
j_gene: TRBJ1-2
d_gene: .
v_gene: TRBV7-3

CDR3aa: CATSERDRAGETQYF
j_gene: TRBJ2-5
d_gene: TRBD1
v_gene: TRBV24-1

CDR3aa: CASSVGVGGHEQFF
j_gene: .
d_gene: .
v_gene: TRBV9

CDR3aa: CASSPTGTGGRDTQYF
j_gene: TRBJ2-3
d_gene: TRBD1
v_gene: TRBV9

CDR3aa: CASSTETYSPLHF
j_gene: TRBJ1-6
d_gene: .
v_gene: TRBV7-2

CDR3aa: CASSQDQGTSTDTQYF
j_gene: TRBJ2-3
d_gene: .
v_gene: TRBV3-1

CDR3aa: CASSYRGETQYF
j_gene: TRBJ2-5
d_gene: .
v_gene: TRBV7-2

CDR3aa: CASSDVGGMTGYTF
j_gene: TRBJ1-2
d_gene: .
v_gene: TRBV2